This T cell receptor (beta chain) comes out of a study of blood T cell repertoires in COVID-19. Study details: PBMCs, B-cell-depleted T cells, or T cells were the source of the cDNA or gDNA that made up the material.

The sample holds a few counts of this clone. V was clipped by 4 bases and J by 6 bases; unmatched bases: 11. Germline-derived CDR1 and CDR2 are SGDLS and YYNGEE. The CDR3 is 16 amino acids. This table comes from immunoSEQ multiplex PCR, and its TCRdb copy is limited to in-frame clones, with some not included. The data show about 53,000 clones, approximately 82% seen once. The receptor was isolated from a human donor in a cohort sampled during active COVID-19. The gene calls are TRBV9 and TRBJ2-2; the match to TRBD2 covers 8 bases. Sequenced: peripheral blood. The CDR3 region has the DNA TGTGCCAGCAGCTTCGGGAGCGGGAGCGGGGCCGGGGAGCTGTTTTTT. It codes for CASSFGSGSGAGELFF.